The clone carrying this T cell receptor (beta chain) was seen many times. As yet, its antigen is unknown. At one end, the junction sequence differs from germline, possibly due to a read error. Whole blood that had not been fractionated was the source of extracted total RNA. Individual cDNA molecules (in the library) carried attached unique molecular identifiers. Authors' methods: Sequenced samples showed a median of approximately 100,000 TCRs each, with counts running from around 20,000 to 690,000. TCRdb ran MiXCR on the 5' RACE reads and lists one entry per CDR3 protein. TCRdb assigned the V and J calls; the authors' analysis was not used. The sample gives 150,000 or so distinct CDR3 sequences, around 4% of which show up once; about 1.3% is in the top ten. This sample stems from a study of human T cells and chemical hapten exposure. Study as a whole: TCR yields per sample varied, mainly owing to small pooled library volume differences. Study-level points and caveats: TCRs above 1 in 1000 frequency did not change with DPC sensitization.

CDR1 is SGHRS and CDR2 is YFSETQ in the germline V gene. This CDR3 has 14 amino acids. The receptor comes from a female donor in good health. This chain links TRBV5-1 with TRBJ2-7, with TRBD2 as a possible D gene (5 bases). The DNA of the CDR3 is TGCGCCAGCAGCTTACGGGGTAGCTCCCACGAGCAGTACTTC. Protein: CASSLRGSSHEQYF.